The T cell receptor beta chain under discussion was sequenced for a study of neoadjuvant anti-PD-1 for oral cavity cancer. As for the study in general: Non-progressing patients received a fourth nivolumab dose near day 43, then surgery on days 50-56.

Germline V gene data show CDR1 as SGHAT and CDR2 as FQNNGV. There are 13 residues in the CDR3. Trimming left V 5 bases short and J 5 bases short, with 10 bases between. PBMCs were not maintained or expanded in culture before analysis. This clone was seen once. Most PBMC samples had roughly 0.5 ug input DNA in six replicates. Libraries were prepared by immunoSEQ multiplex PCR; TCRdb keeps only in-frame clonotypes and omits some of them. The sample includes 6,000 to 7,500 clones, 74% of them seen just once. The receptor comes from a person aged 35-79 years with oral cavity squamous cell carcinoma. The genes are TRBV11-2 and TRBJ2-1; D ambiguous. The sample in question was PBMCs, obtained before nivolumab (anti-PD-1) treatment. The chain's CDR3 is CASSLAWHNEQFF. The CDR3, as DNA: TGTGCCAGCAGCCTCGCCTGGCACAATGAGCAGTTCTTC.